This T cell receptor (beta chain) came from a study of siplizumab effects on memory and regulatory T cells. The V gene's germline CDR1 is SGHTA and CDR2 FQGTGA. This CDR3 has 14 residues. V shed 2 bases and J shed 6 bases, with 14 bases lying between them. The assay covered about 10^5 TCR templates per sample. Assay used: immunoSEQ multiplex PCR; TCRdb lists only in-frame clones, some missing. The table shows 95,000 to 100,000 clones, with about nine tenths occurring only once. Study conclusions and caveats: Naive T cells were seen as more diverse than memory cells and as major alloresponse contributors. Of the alloreactive clones, only a minor fraction mapped to unstimulated subsets. Siplizumab significantly brought down the alloreactive sequences that trace back to unstimulated CD4+ memory cells.

In the case of this clone: The antigen remains undetermined.

Sequencing was performed on non-Treg CD4+ T cells sorted from blood. The TCR was taken from a human donor in good health. The V and J genes are TRBV7-3 and TRBJ2-7; a possible D gene is TRBD1 (6 bases). CDR3 amino acids: CASSLVEGDGEQYF. The CDR3, as DNA: TGTGCCAGCAGCTTAGTAGAGGGGGATGGCGAGCAGTACTTC.